The 29 T cell receptor beta chains given below trace back to one sample, sequenced in a study of blood T cells in healthy people across ages. A sample-barcoded 5' primer and a J-beta primer mix were used in a second PCR of about 7 to 12 cycles. TCRdb analysed the 5' RACE reads with MiXCR anew, one entry per CDR3 protein. The sample shows just under 900,000 distinct CDR3 sequences, 29% of them seen only once. The sequenced material came from blood. Receptors originate from a woman aged 80 or older in good health.

This clonotype was detected ten times or more. The chain has TRBV20-1 and TRBJ1-5, with TRBD1 matching 7 bases. Germline V gene lookup returns CDR1 DFQATT and CDR2 SNEGSKA (reference sequence). The CDR3 covers 12 residues. The CDR3 reads CRGDREGQPQHF. The CDR3 bases are TGCAGGGGAGACAGGGAAGGTCAGCCCCAGCATTTT.

As concerns this clonotype: A read error is possible here, since a much larger clone lies one base away. The chain is built from TRBV7-9 and TRBJ1-2; D may be TRBD1 (5 bases). Germline values: CDR1 SEHNR, CDR2 FQNEAQ (reference sequence). This CDR3 has 13 residues. The CDR3: CASNLDSGWQDTF. Here the CDR3 DNA reads TGTGCCAGCAACTTAGACTCAGGGTGGCAGGACACCTTC.

This clonotype was observed a handful of times. The chain recombines TRBV4-3 with TRBJ1-2, with 10 bases aligning to TRBD1. Germline CDR1 LGHNA, CDR2 YSLEER. This CDR3 spans 15 amino acids. Trimming removed 3 bases from V and 6 bases from J; junction bases left unmatched: 7. Written as DNA, the CDR3 is TGCGCCAGCAGCCACACCGGGACAGGGGCCGATGGCTACACCTTC. Its protein product is CASSHTGTGADGYTF.

This clonotype showed up many times. The chain couples TRBV12-3 or TRBV12-4 to TRBJ1-2, with TRBD1 as a possible D gene (5 bases). V lost 7 bases, J lost 5 bases, and 11 bases lay in between. The CDR3 consists of 12 residues. The CDR3 spells CASNRTPYGYTF. CDR3 nucleotide sequence: TGTGCCAGCAACAGGACACCATATGGCTACACCTTC.

This clonotype was detected only a few times. The rearrangement uses TRBV7-9 and TRBJ2-1, with D possibly matching TRBD1 (7 bases). Looked up from germline, CDR1 is SEHNR and CDR2 is FQNEAQ (reference sequence). This CDR3 comprises 16 residues. V was clipped by 5 bases and J by 8 bases, with 22 bases between them. The CDR3 loop reads CASSGGTEGLDYEQFF. Here the CDR3 DNA reads TGTGCCAGCAGCGGCGGGACAGAGGGCCTTGACTATGAGCAGTTCTTC.

A remark on this clonotype: A read error may explain this, as a much larger clone is one base away. This chain uses TRBV12-3 or TRBV12-4 with TRBJ2-1, with D unclear. V lost 4 bases and J 10 bases, leaving 11 bases between the germline ends. The CDR3 sequence is 12 residues long. The CDR3 region has the DNA TGTGCCAGCAGTTCCGGACGAGCAGAGCAGTTCTTC. Residues: CASSSGRAEQFF.

In this sample, this clonotype turned up many times. This chain uses TRBV7-9 with TRBJ1-2; the match to TRBD1 covers 7 bases. Germline-derived CDR1 and CDR2 are SEHNR and FQNEAQ (reference sequence). This CDR3 has 14 amino acids. The V gene end was trimmed by 4 bases and the J gene end by 8 bases; junction bases not matched to a gene: 10. CDR3: CASSSRAGTAGYTF. The CDR3 DNA is TGTGCCAGCAGCTCCAGAGCAGGGACAGCCGGCTACACCTTC.

This clonotype was seen a few times. The genes are TRBV4-3 and TRBJ2-2, with D possibly being TRBD2 (6 bases). Germline CDR1 LGHNA, CDR2 YSLEER. The CDR3 totals 15 residues. Trimming stripped 1 base from V and 6 bases from J, with 12 bases between. CDR3 residues: CASSQGRGVSGELFF. DNA of the CDR3: TGCGCCAGCAGCCAAGGGCGGGGTGTTTCCGGGGAGCTGTTTTTT.

This clonotype has a count of ten or more. V is TRBV20-1 and J is TRBJ2-5; D unresolved. CDR3 size: 13 residues. Trimming cost V 2 bases and J 3 bases, with 10 bases left between them. The germline V gene has CDR1 DFQATT and CDR2 SNEGSKA (reference sequence). The CDR3 DNA follows: TGCAGTGCTAGACCTAGAGCTAAAGAGACCCAGTACTTC. As protein: CSARPRAKETQYF.

This clonotype was counted ten times or more. The V gene is TRBV20-1, the J gene TRBJ2-3, with TRBD2 identical over 10 bases. Unmatched junction bases numbered 6, after V lost 4 bases and J lost 5 bases. CDR3 length equals 14 residues. Germline-derived CDR1 and CDR2 are DFQATT and SNEGSKA (reference sequence). The CDR3 sequence: CSANPSGGLDTQYF. CDR3 DNA: TGCAGTGCTAACCCTAGCGGGGGTTTAGATACGCAGTATTTT.

At least ten counts were recorded for this clonotype. The chain combines TRBV7-2 with TRBJ2-5, with D possibly being TRBD2 (7 bases). Trimming shortened V by 4 bases and J by 1 base, and 19 bases separated the two germline ends. The V gene's germline CDR1 is SGHTA and CDR2 FQGNSA. CDR3 length equals 17 residues. CDR3 residues: CASSSRWGGAFQETQYF. CDR3 DNA sequence: TGTGCCAGCAGCTCCCGCTGGGGGGGGGCCTTCCAAGAGACCCAGTACTTC.

Many counts were recorded for this clonotype. The chain carries TRBV3-1 and TRBJ2-3; D is tentatively TRBD1 or TRBD2 (5 bases each). Germline V gene data show CDR1 as LGHDT and CDR2 as YNNKEL (reference sequence). The length of the CDR3 is 15 residues. Trimming removed 0 bases from V and 7 bases from J, with 14 bases in between. DNA of the CDR3: TGTGCCAGCAGCCAAGATTTGGGTGAGGGGAATACGCAGTATTTT. This codes for CASSQDLGEGNTQYF.

The J gene is TRBJ1-2, the V gene TRBV20-1; TRBD1 matches at 8 bases. V shed 3 bases and J 7 bases; nucleotides not matched to a gene: 10. Germline values: CDR1 DFQATT, CDR2 SNEGSKA (reference sequence). The CDR3 length is 14 residues. CDR3 DNA sequence: TGCAGTGCTAGCACACAGGGGGGAGAGAGTGGCTACACCTTC. This codes for CSASTQGGESGYTF.

The DNA of the CDR3 is TGCAGTGCTAGTGCGGGCAGGGGATTGGGCACAGATACGCAGTATTTT. It specifies CSASAGRGLGTDTQYF. This chain links TRBV20-1 with TRBJ2-3; D perhaps matches TRBD1 (6 bases). With 3 bases removed from V and 1 base from J, the gap between germline ends came to 17 bases. The germline V gene encodes CDR1 DFQATT and CDR2 SNEGSKA (reference sequence). The CDR3 is 16 amino acids.

This clonotype has only a few counts. This rearrangement joins TRBV5-1 to TRBJ1-2; 10 positions agree with TRBD1. Germline CDR1 and CDR2: SGHRS and YFSETQ. The CDR3 contains 16 residues. With 4 bases clipped from V and 1 base from J, the junction kept 7 bases outside the gene matches. The CDR3 spells CASSPDRGGDNYGYTF. Written as DNA, the CDR3 is TGCGCCAGCAGCCCGGACAGGGGGGGGGATAACTATGGCTACACCTTC.

As to this clonotype: A read error may explain this, as a much larger clone is one base away. The chain links TRBV2 to TRBJ2-5; possibly TRBD1 for D (5 bases). The J call may be wrong; the DNA end is better matched by TRBJ2-7. The CDR3 is made up of 14 amino acids. CDR1 is SNHLY and CDR2 is FYNNEI in the germline V gene. CDR3 nucleotides: TGTGCCAGCAGTTTCCAAGGGGCGAACTACGAGCAGTACTTC. It codes for CASSFQGANYEQYF.

This chain joins TRBV7-2 and TRBJ2-1; TRBD2 matches 14 bases. The CDR3 extends over 18 amino acids. Per the germline V gene, CDR1 is SGHTA and CDR2 is FQGNSA. Germline trimming cut 5 bases from V and 12 bases from J; bases unmatched to any gene: 18. CDR3 coding DNA: TGTGCCAGCAGCCCCCGACTAGCGGGGGGGGGAGGCACAGATACGCAGTTCTTC. Translating it yields CASSPRLAGGGGTDTQFF.

This clonotype is a singleton in its sample. A much larger clone sits a single nucleotide away, making a read error possible. The rearrangement links TRBV20-1 to TRBJ2-3, with D perhaps TRBD1 or TRBD2 (5 bases each). The germline CDR1 and CDR2 sequences are DFQATT and SNEGSKA (reference sequence). The V end was cut by 3 bases, the J end by 0 bases, with 13 bases between. The CDR3 runs 15 residues. CDR3 bases: TGCAGTGCTAGTTCCGGGGCAGTTAGCACAGATACGCAGTATTTT. Translating it yields CSASSGAVSTDTQYF.

The chain is built from TRBV14 and TRBJ2-7, with 9 bases identical to TRBD1. Germline loops: CDR1 SGHDN, CDR2 FVKESK. The CDR3 has 20 residues. The trim removed 3 bases at V and 1 base at J, leaving 19 bases unmatched. This CDR3 reads CASSHKVVRGWDRDSYEQYF. The CDR3 nucleotides read TGTGCCAGCAGCCATAAAGTTGTTCGGGGATGGGACAGGGATTCCTACGAGCAGTACTTC.

The chain recombines TRBV21-1 with TRBJ1-2; TRBD1, as called in the table, went unchecked against the DNA. TRBV21-1 is recorded as a pseudogene. The CDR3 has 17 residues. This CDR3 is CASSKEGIGHLNYGYTF. The CDR3 nucleotides read TGTGCCAGCAGCAAAGAAGGTATAGGACACCTTAACTATGGCTACACCTTC.

This clonotype has a count of ten or more. The chain is built from TRBV5-1 and TRBJ2-1; D possibly corresponds to TRBD1 (5 bases). V dropped 5 bases and J dropped 6 bases, with 9 bases sitting between them. The germline CDR1 and CDR2 sequences are SGHRS and YFSETQ. The CDR3 spans 12 residues. This CDR3 reads CASRRQINEQFF. The CDR3 DNA reads as TGCGCCAGCAGGAGACAGATCAATGAGCAGTTCTTC.

V gene TRBV19 combines with J gene TRBJ2-1; perhaps D is TRBD1 or TRBD2 (5 bases each). The CDR3 is 14 amino acids. Germline CDR1 and CDR2: LNHDA and SQIVND (reference sequence). Trimming pared 6 bases from V and 5 bases from J, leaving 14 bases between. The CDR3 bases are TGTGCCAGTAGGCCGGGACGGGGTAACAATGAGCAGTTCTTC. Its protein is CASRPGRGNNEQFF.

The table lists this clonotype with many counts. The chain employs TRBV3-1 and TRBJ2-5, with 10 bases fitting TRBD1. The germline V gene has CDR1 LGHDT and CDR2 YNNKEL (reference sequence). With 6 bases clipped from V and 4 bases from J, the junction kept 5 bases outside the gene matches. CDR3 size: 14 residues. CDR3 residues: CASRSRDRGETQYF. CDR3 nucleotides: TGTGCCAGCAGGAGCCGGGACAGGGGAGAGACCCAGTACTTC.

This clonotype came up many times. The chain links TRBV5-1 to TRBJ2-5, with D unclear. The CDR3 consists of 12 residues. Trimming left V 0 bases short and J 5 bases short, with 5 bases between. Germline V gene sequence: CDR1 SGHRS, CDR2 YFSETQ. The CDR3 is CASSLDLETQYF. CDR3 in DNA: TGCGCCAGCAGCTTGGATTTGGAGACCCAGTACTTC. Complete variable domain (other parts from reference TRBV5-1 and TRBJ2-5): KAGVTQTPRYLIKTRGQQVTLSCSPISGHRSVSWYQQTPGQGLQFLFEYFSETQRNKGNFPGRFSGRQFSNSRSEMNVSTLELGDSALYLCASSLDLETQYFGPGTRLLVL.

Ten or more counts support this clonotype. CDR3 in DNA: TGTGCCAGCACGACTCCAGGGTCGCACGAGCAGTACTTC. It yields the protein CASTTPGSHEQYF. The genes are TRBV5-5 and TRBJ2-7; D is possibly TRBD1 (5 bases). Germline V gene data show CDR1 as SGHKS and CDR2 as YYEKEE (reference sequence). The V end was cut by 6 bases, the J end by 5 bases, with 15 bases between. This CDR3 is 13 amino acids long. Using reference TRBV5-5 and TRBJ2-7 for the parts outside the CDR3, the full variable domain is DAGVTQSPTHLIKTRGQQVTLRCSPISGHKSVSWYQQVLGQGPQFIFQYYEKEERGRGNFPDRFSARQFPNYSSELNVNALLLGDSALYLCASTTPGSHEQYFGPGTRLTVT.

As regards this clonotype: Possible read error: a much larger clone is one base away. This chain links TRBV9 with TRBJ2-1; TRBD2 is a possible D gene (5 bases). The DNA end favors TRBJ2-7, so the J call may be wrong. The CDR3 totals 15 residues. In germline, CDR1 is SGDLS, CDR2 YYNGEE. The CDR3 reads CASSVVGSSYNEQYF. The CDR3 DNA is TGTGCCAGCAGCGTAGTGGGGAGCTCCTACAATGAGCAGTACTTC.

As for this clonotype: Being one base from a much bigger clone, this may be a read error. The chain carries TRBV7-2 and TRBJ2-1; 13 positions agree with TRBD2. Germline V CDR1 and CDR2: SGHTA, FQGNSA. The CDR3 extends over 19 amino acids. In DNA, the CDR3 is TGTGCCAGCAGCGTAGCCCGGACTAGCGGGAGTCGGACCTACAATGAGCAGTTCTTC. Translation gives CASSVARTSGSRTYNEQFF.

This clonotype was detected ten times or more. The chain couples TRBV7-9 to TRBJ1-6; tentative D call: TRBD1 (6 bases). The length of the CDR3 is 16 residues. Per germline, CDR1 SEHNR and CDR2 FQNEAQ (reference sequence). The V end was cut by 4 bases, the J end by 4 bases, with 14 bases between. The CDR3 spells CASSSTRGQYNSPLHF. The CDR3 DNA sequence: TGTGCCAGCAGCTCTACCCGGGGGCAGTATAATTCACCCCTCCACTTT.

The genes are TRBV5-6 and TRBJ2-1; maybe TRBD2 (5 bases). V lost 0 bases to trimming and J lost 9 bases, with 10 bases between them. CDR3 length equals 13 residues. Germline loops: CDR1 SGHDT, CDR2 YYEEEE. The CDR3 coding sequence is TGTGCCAGCAGCTTGGATGCGGCGGGTGAGCAGTTCTTC. This translates into CASSLDAAGEQFF.